These 17 T cell receptor beta chains came from one sample sequenced in a study of shared clonotypes between healthy human individuals. The repertoire was sequenced with immunoSEQ multiplex PCR; TCRdb's copy has only in-frame clones and lacks some. The sample has some 700,000 clones, around 90% seen once. Sequences were obtained from memory CD8+ T cells from PBMCs. Subset reported: CD45RO+ cells pooled with CCR7-negative TemRA cells. The receptors shown here come from a man in his late teens or twenties in good health. Some clones in this sample may be carry-over from other donors' samples.

This chain uses TRBV7-9 with TRBJ2-1; TRBD2 might be the D (5 bases). Germline values: CDR1 SEHNR, CDR2 FQNEAQ (reference sequence). Trimming left V 2 bases short and J 3 bases short, with 11 bases between. The CDR3 is 15 amino acids. CDR3 bases: TGTGCCAGCAGCTTACCAGACTACCTCTACAATGAGCAGTTCTTC. Its protein product is CASSLPDYLYNEQFF.

The genes are TRBV5-3 and TRBJ2-1; weak D call: TRBD2 (7 bases). TRBV5-3 is marked as an open reading frame, function uncertain. Trimming pared 0 bases from V and 2 bases from J, leaving 18 bases between. This CDR3 is built from 18 residues. The CDR3 sequence is CARSLAQVRGATYNEQFF. CDR3 coding DNA: TGTGCCAGAAGCTTGGCTCAGGTACGGGGGGCTACCTACAATGAGCAGTTCTTC.

J is TRBJ2-7 and V is TRBV6-5; no clear D gene. CDR3 length: 15 residues. Germline CDR1 and CDR2: MNHEY and SVGAGI. V was pared by 4 bases and J by 2 bases, with 15 bases between. The CDR3 protein is CASSLRLNDPYEQYF. In DNA form, the CDR3 reads TGTGCCAGCAGTTTAAGACTGAACGATCCCTACGAGCAGTACTTC.

As DNA, the CDR3 is TGTGCCAGCACTCAAGACAGAAATTATGGCTACACCTTC. Its translation: CASTQDRNYGYTF. The rearrangement joins TRBV6-6 to TRBJ1-2; D may be TRBD1 (5 bases). Trimming took off 7 bases at V and 5 bases at J, with 14 bases between the two ends. CDR1 is MNHNY, CDR2 SVGAGI, per germline (reference sequence). CDR3 length: 13 amino acids.

The chain joins TRBV4-1 to TRBJ1-5; D unclear. Trimming took off 4 bases at V and 5 bases at J, with 12 bases between the two ends. Germline V gives CDR1 MGHRA, CDR2 YSYEKL. This CDR3 contains 14 residues. Written as DNA, the CDR3 is TGCGCCAGCAGCCCCCAGAACAGCCATCAGCCCCAGCATTTT. Protein product: CASSPQNSHQPQHF.

This chain connects TRBV19 to TRBJ2-7; D possibly corresponds to TRBD1 (6 bases). V was clipped by 6 bases and J by 5 bases, with 17 bases between them. This CDR3 has 14 residues. Germline lookup yields CDR1 LNHDA and CDR2 SQIVND (reference sequence). The CDR3 DNA reads TGTGCCAGTAGCGAATTACAGGGTCGCGACGAGCAGTACTTC. Translation: CASSELQGRDEQYF. Using reference TRBV19 and TRBJ2-7 for the parts outside the CDR3, the full variable domain is DGGITQSPKYLFRKEGQNVTLSCEQNLNHDAMYWYRQDPGQGLRLIYYSQIVNDFQKGDIAEGYSVSREKKESFPLTVTSAQKNPTAFYLCASSELQGRDEQYFGPGTRLTVT.

This chain links TRBV15 with TRBJ1-3; the match to TRBD1 covers 7 bases. Germline V gene sequence: CDR1 LNHNV, CDR2 YYDKDF (reference sequence). Trimming took 2 bases from V and 4 from J; bases not matched to a gene: 11. The CDR3 runs to 17 residues. CDR3 bases: TGTGCCACCAGCAGACCTGGCGAGGGGGCGGGGGGAAACACCATATATTTT. Translating gives CATSRPGEGAGGNTIYF.

The J gene is TRBJ1-2, the V gene TRBV6-1; 9 positions agree with TRBD1. J was trimmed by 6 bases and V by 3 bases; bases with no gene match: 5. This CDR3 has 14 amino acids. Germline values: CDR1 MNHNS, CDR2 SASEGT. This CDR3 reads CASSDHRGRDGYTF. Written as DNA, the CDR3 is TGTGCCAGCAGTGATCACAGGGGGCGCGATGGCTACACCTTC.

CDR3 DNA: TGTGCCAGCAGTTTACAGGGGAATCAGCCCCAGCATTTT. Amino acids: CASSLQGNQPQHF. The chain uses TRBV27 and TRBJ1-5; D may be TRBD1 (6 bases). In germline, CDR1 is MNHEY, CDR2 SMNVEV (reference sequence). CDR3 length: 13 amino acids. V was trimmed by 2 bases and J by 4 bases, leaving 6 bases between them.

The chain joins TRBV5-6 to TRBJ1-4; D ambiguous. V was cut by 3 bases and J by 4 bases, with 13 bases left in between. Per germline, CDR1 SGHDT and CDR2 YYEEEE. The CDR3 runs to 15 residues. Written as DNA, the CDR3 is TGTGCCAGCAGCTGGTGGGGAGGGATTAATGAAAAACTGTTTTTT. Translation gives CASSWWGGINEKLFF.

CDR3 bases: TGTGCCAGCAGTCCACTAGGGCTCGGCCAAGAGACCCAGTACTTC. The encoded protein is CASSPLGLGQETQYF. The rearrangement links TRBV28 to TRBJ2-5; maybe TRBD2 (5 bases). This CDR3 contains 15 residues. With 5 bases removed from V and 1 base from J, the gap between germline ends came to 14 bases. Looked up from germline, CDR1 is MDHEN and CDR2 is SYDVKM.

The chain joins TRBV11-2 to TRBJ1-4, with 7 nucleotides matching TRBD1. After removal of 1 base from V and 4 bases from J, the junction contained 6 bases not matched to a gene. The CDR3 covers 16 residues. Germline loops: CDR1 SGHAT, CDR2 FQNNGV. Here the CDR3 DNA reads TGTGCCAGCAGCTTAGTGTTAGGGGGCGATAATGAAAAACTGTTTTTT. This translates into CASSLVLGGDNEKLFF.

The genes are TRBV4-3 and TRBJ2-1; TRBD2 matches at 11 bases. There are 18 residues in the CDR3. The ends lost 1 base at V and 4 bases at J; junction bases unmatched: 9. Germline CDR1 reads LGHNA; CDR2 reads YSLEER. CDR3 amino acids: CASSQAAPGLAVYNEQFF. CDR3 coding DNA: TGCGCCAGCAGCCAAGCCGCCCCGGGACTAGCGGTTTACAATGAGCAGTTCTTC.

J is TRBJ2-3 and V is TRBV4-2; perhaps TRBD1 as D (5 bases). Per the germline V gene, CDR1 is LGHNA and CDR2 is YNFKEQ. V shed 1 base and J shed 3 bases, with 14 bases lying between them. This CDR3 is built from 16 residues. CDR3: CASSQGGPPRTDTQYF. Written as DNA, the CDR3 is TGTGCCAGCAGCCAAGGGGGCCCACCTCGGACAGATACGCAGTATTTT.

The genes are TRBV5-1 and TRBJ2-2, with TRBD2 matching over 12 bases. Trimming at V came to 2 bases and at J to 1 base, leaving 6 bases not matched to a gene. The CDR3 has 18 residues. CDR1 is SGHRS and CDR2 is YFSETQ in the germline V gene. CDR3 loop: CASSLTGLAGLNTGELFF. The CDR3 DNA reads TGCGCCAGCAGCTTAACCGGACTAGCGGGACTGAACACCGGGGAGCTGTTTTTT.

This clone was detected only a few times. The gene calls are TRBV27 and TRBJ2-7; D uncertain. V dropped 0 bases and J dropped 3 bases, with 6 bases sitting between them. Germline CDR1 and CDR2: MNHEY and SMNVEV (reference sequence). The CDR3 extends over 13 amino acids. The CDR3 here is CASSLSEGYEQYF. DNA for the CDR3: TGTGCCAGCAGTTTATCGGAAGGCTACGAGCAGTACTTC.

This chain uses TRBV21-1 with TRBJ2-3; the table's D call, TRBD1, was not checked against the DNA. TRBV21-1 is flagged as a pseudogene. The CDR3 runs 13 residues. The CDR3 DNA follows: TGTGCCAGCAGCGACAAACTCACAGATACGCAGTATTTT. Translating it yields CASSDKLTDTQYF.